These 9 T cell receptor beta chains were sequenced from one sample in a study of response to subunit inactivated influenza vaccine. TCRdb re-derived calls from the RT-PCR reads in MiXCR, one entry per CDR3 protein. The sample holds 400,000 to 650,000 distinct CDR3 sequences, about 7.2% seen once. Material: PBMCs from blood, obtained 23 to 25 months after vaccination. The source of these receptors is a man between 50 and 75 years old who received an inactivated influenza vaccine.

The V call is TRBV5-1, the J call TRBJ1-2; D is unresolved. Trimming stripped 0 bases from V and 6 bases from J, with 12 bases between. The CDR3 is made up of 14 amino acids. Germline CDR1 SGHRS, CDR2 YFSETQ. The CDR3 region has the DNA TGCGCCAGCAGCTTGGACGGGTGGGCGGATGGCTACACCTTC. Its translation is CASSLDGWADGYTF.

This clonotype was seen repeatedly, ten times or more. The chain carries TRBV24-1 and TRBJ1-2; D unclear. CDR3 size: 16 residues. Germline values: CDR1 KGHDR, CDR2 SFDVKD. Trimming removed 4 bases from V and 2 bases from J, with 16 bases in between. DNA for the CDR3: TGTGCCACCAGTGACCATCGTCAGGCCGGCAACTATGGCTACACCTTC. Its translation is CATSDHRQAGNYGYTF.

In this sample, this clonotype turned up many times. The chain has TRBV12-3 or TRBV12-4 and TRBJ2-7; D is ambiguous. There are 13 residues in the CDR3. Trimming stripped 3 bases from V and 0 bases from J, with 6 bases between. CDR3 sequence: CASSFESSYEQYF. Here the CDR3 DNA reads TGTGCCAGCAGTTTTGAGAGCTCCTACGAGCAGTACTTC.

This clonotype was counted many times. The CDR3 loop reads CASSLGGHEQYF. The CDR3 nucleotides are TGTGCCAGCAGCTTAGGGGGCCACGAGCAGTACTTC. The chain couples TRBV7-2 to TRBJ2-7; weak D call: TRBD1 (5 bases). The V and J ends lost 1 base and 5 bases respectively, with 6 bases between them. The germline gives CDR1 SGHTA, CDR2 FQGNSA. The CDR3 is 12 residues long.

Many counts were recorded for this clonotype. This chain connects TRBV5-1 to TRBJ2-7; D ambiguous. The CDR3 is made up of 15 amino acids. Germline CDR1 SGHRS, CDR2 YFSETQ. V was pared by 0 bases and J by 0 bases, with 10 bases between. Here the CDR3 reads CASSLDIATSYEQYF. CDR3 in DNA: TGCGCCAGCAGCTTGGACATAGCCACCTCCTACGAGCAGTACTTC.

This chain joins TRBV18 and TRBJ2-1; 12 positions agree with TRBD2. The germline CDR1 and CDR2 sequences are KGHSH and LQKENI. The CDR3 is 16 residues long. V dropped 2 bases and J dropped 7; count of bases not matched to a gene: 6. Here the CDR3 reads CASSPLTSGSKNEQFF. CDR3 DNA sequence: TGTGCCAGCTCACCATTGACTAGCGGGAGTAAGAATGAGCAGTTCTTC.

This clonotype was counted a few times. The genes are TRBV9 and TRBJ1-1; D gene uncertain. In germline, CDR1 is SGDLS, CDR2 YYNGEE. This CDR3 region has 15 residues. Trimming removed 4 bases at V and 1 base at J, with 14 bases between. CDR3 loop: CASSPPGSANTEAFF. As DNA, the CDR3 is TGTGCCAGCAGCCCACCCGGTTCGGCGAACACTGAAGCTTTCTTT.

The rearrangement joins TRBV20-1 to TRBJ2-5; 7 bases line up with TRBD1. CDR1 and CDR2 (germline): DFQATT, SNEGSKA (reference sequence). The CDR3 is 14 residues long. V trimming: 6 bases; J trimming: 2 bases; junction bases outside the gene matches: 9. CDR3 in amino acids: CSAPGQRYQETQYF. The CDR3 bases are TGCAGTGCACCGGGACAGAGATATCAAGAGACCCAGTACTTC.

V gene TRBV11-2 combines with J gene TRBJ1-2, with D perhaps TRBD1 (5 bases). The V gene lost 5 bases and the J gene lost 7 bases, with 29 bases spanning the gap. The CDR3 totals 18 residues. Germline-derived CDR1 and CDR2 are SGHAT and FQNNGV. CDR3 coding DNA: TGTGCCAGCAGCCCGATGAAGGGATTCGGCGTCGGTAGGGGTGGCTACACCTTC. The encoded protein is CASSPMKGFGVGRGGYTF. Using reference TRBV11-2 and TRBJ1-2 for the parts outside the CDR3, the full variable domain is EAGVAQSPRYKIIEKRQSVAFWCNPISGHATLYWYQQILGQGPKLLIQFQNNGVVDDSQLPKDRFSAERLKGVDSTLKIQPAKLEDSAVYLCASSPMKGFGVGRGGYTFGSGTRLTVV.